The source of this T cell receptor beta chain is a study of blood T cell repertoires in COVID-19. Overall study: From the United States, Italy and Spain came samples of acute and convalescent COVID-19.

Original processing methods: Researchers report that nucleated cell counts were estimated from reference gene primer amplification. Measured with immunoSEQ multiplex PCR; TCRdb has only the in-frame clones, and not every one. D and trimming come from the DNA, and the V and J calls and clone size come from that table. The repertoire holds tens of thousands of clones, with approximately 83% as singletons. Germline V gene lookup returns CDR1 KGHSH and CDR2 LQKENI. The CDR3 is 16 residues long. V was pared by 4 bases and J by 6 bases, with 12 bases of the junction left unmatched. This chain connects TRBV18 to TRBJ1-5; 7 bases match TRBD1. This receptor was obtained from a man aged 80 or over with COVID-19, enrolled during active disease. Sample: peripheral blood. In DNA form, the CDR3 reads TGTGCCAGCTCACGTAGACAGGGAGAGTGGAGTCAGCCCCAGCATTTT. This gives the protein CASSRRQGEWSQPQHF.